This T cell receptor beta chain was found in a study of cytomegalovirus exposure and HLA in healthy donors. The CDR3 consists of 15 residues. CDR1 LNHDA and CDR2 SQIVND come from the germline V gene (reference sequence). Trimming took 4 bases from V and 5 from J; bases not matched to a gene: 4. Study-wide points: There were three CMV-associated chains whose specificity for CMV antigens was confirmed in vitro.

It was with 60 Vbeta and 13 Jbeta primers that the PCR ran. TCRdb's copy holds only in-frame clones and misses some; the assay was immunoSEQ multiplex PCR. The data hold about 150,000 clones, with roughly 72% observed a single time. For this clone: The target antigen is unknown.

The clonotype originates from a man aged 40-49 years in good health and CMV-seronegative. J is TRBJ1-5 and V is TRBV19; 11 nucleotides agree with TRBD1. The sequenced sample was PBMCs. The CDR3 bases are TGTGCCAGTAGTACCCGGGACAGGGGGTATCAGCCCCAGCATTTT. Its translation is CASSTRDRGYQPQHF.